Following are 9 T cell receptor beta chains from one sample sequenced in a study of blood T cells in healthy people across ages. A sample-barcoded 5' primer and a J-beta primer mix were used in a second PCR of roughly 7 to 11 cycles. TCRdb reanalysed the 5' RACE reads using MiXCR and keeps one entry per CDR3 protein. This sample has about 1.8 million distinct CDR3 sequences; around 48% occur once, and the top ten carry around 2.1%. The sample was blood. Source of these receptors: a woman aged 35 to 49 in good health.

In this sample, this clonotype turned up a few times. The rearrangement joins TRBV6-5 to TRBJ2-3, with a weak D call TRBD2 (6 bases). V was clipped by 6 bases and J by 2 bases, with 9 bases between them. The germline V gene has CDR1 MNHEY and CDR2 SVGAGI. The CDR3 extends over 13 amino acids. The DNA for the CDR3 is TGTGCCAGCAGGCGCGGGACCACAGATACGCAGTATTTT. The encoded protein is CASRRGTTDTQYF.

This clonotype was detected only a few times. This rearrangement joins TRBV15 to TRBJ2-1; TRBD2 is a possible D gene (5 bases). This CDR3 is 16 amino acids long. V lost 0 bases, J lost 1 base, and 10 bases lay in between. Germline lookup yields CDR1 LNHNV and CDR2 YYDKDF (reference sequence). CDR3 in amino acids: CATSREIGGSYNEQFF. The CDR3 DNA sequence: TGTGCCACCAGCAGAGAGATCGGCGGGTCCTACAATGAGCAGTTCTTC.

The rearrangement links TRBV15 to TRBJ2-1; 10 positions match TRBD2. Germline CDR1 and CDR2: LNHNV and YYDKDF (reference sequence). Trimming took 0 bases from V and 10 from J; bases not matched to a gene: 9. The CDR3 contains 16 residues. As DNA, the CDR3 is TGTGCCACCAGCAGAGATAACAGCGGGGGGGCGGAAGAGCAGTTCTTC. This gives the protein CATSRDNSGGAEEQFF.

V gene TRBV7-9 combines with J gene TRBJ1-5; D may be TRBD1 (5 bases). This CDR3 contains 13 residues. Trimming removed 0 bases at V and 13 bases at J, with 13 bases between. Germline CDR1 reads SEHNR; CDR2 reads FQNEAQ (reference sequence). CDR3 nucleotide sequence: TGTGCCAGCAGCTTAGCTGGGGCCCTGGTTCAGCATTTT. It encodes CASSLAGALVQHF.

On this clonotype: Germline is not matched at one junction end, which may reflect a read error. The rearrangement links TRBV2 to TRBJ1-1; tentatively, D is TRBD1 (5 bases). This CDR3 contains 14 residues. Germline lookup yields CDR1 SNHLY and CDR2 FYNNEI. The CDR3 DNA is TGTGCCAGCGCCATCCCGGAGGACAACACCGAAGCTTTCTTT. As protein: CASAIPEDNTEAFF.

The chain carries TRBV20-1 and TRBJ1-2; D is unresolved. Trimming shortened V by 5 bases and J by 7 bases, and 17 bases separated the two germline ends. The CDR3 is 13 residues long. Germline values: CDR1 DFQATT, CDR2 SNEGSKA (reference sequence). CDR3 bases: TGCAGTGCTTACTCTATGAGGCTAGGTGGCTACACCTTC. Translated, it gives CSAYSMRLGGYTF.

The chain employs TRBV11-2 and TRBJ1-2; TRBD1 is a possible D gene (6 bases). Germline V gene sequence: CDR1 SGHAT, CDR2 FQNNGV. Trimming pared 5 bases from V and 0 bases from J, leaving 16 bases between. CDR3 length equals 16 residues. CDR3: CASSGGARLPNYGYTF. The CDR3 DNA sequence: TGTGCCAGCAGCGGGGGGGCGCGTCTCCCTAACTATGGCTACACCTTC.

J is TRBJ2-4 and V is TRBV27; a weak D match, TRBD2 (5 bases). In germline, CDR1 is MNHEY, CDR2 SMNVEV (reference sequence). Trimming stripped 6 bases from V and 2 bases from J, with 14 bases between. The CDR3 covers 15 residues. The CDR3 bases are TGTGCCAGCAGCCTCCAGCGGACGTCCAAAAACATTCAGTACTTC. This gives the protein CASSLQRTSKNIQYF.

The rearrangement links TRBV20-1 to TRBJ2-3; 11 nucleotides agree with TRBD2. Germline-derived CDR1 and CDR2 are DFQATT and SNEGSKA (reference sequence). The length of the CDR3 is 13 residues. V shed 4 bases and J 4 bases; nucleotides not matched to a gene: 1. CDR3 coding DNA: TGCAGTGCTATAGCGGGGGGGGCAGATACGCAGTATTTT. Translating gives CSAIAGGADTQYF.